This TCR beta chain came from a study of T cell responses to AZD1222 COVID-19 vaccine. Study-wide results and caveats: A mostly white British donor set with more females was recruited, and clonal diversity was possibly underestimated. Scientists sampled the repertoires only once the peak T cell response had passed.

About this clone: The antigen remains undetermined.

Trimming took 0 bases from V and 12 from J, leaving 11 bases between them. CDR1 and CDR2 (germline): LGHDT, YNNKEL (reference sequence). This CDR3 is 13 amino acids long. Profiling relied on immunoSEQ multiplex PCR, and the TCRdb table lists in-frame clones only, not all of them. The profile shows 150,000 to 200,000 clones, around 93% of them singletons. The TCR sequence derives from an adult in good health. Source: peripheral blood, taken on day 0 of AZD1222 vaccination. This chain links TRBV3-1 (or the pseudogene TRBV3-2) with TRBJ1-4, with D unresolved. CDR3 region: CASSQDPMKELFF. The CDR3 DNA reads TGTGCCAGCAGCCAAGATCCGATGAAGGAACTGTTTTTT.